A selection of T cell receptor beta chains follows, all from one sample in a study of neurological immune-mediated disorders. TCRdb re-called the 5' RACE reads through MiXCR, storing one row per CDR3 protein. The sample lists around 100,000 distinct CDR3 sequences, roughly a tenth occurring once. The sequenced sample consisted of PBMCs. These TCRs come from a female donor with HTLV-1-associated myelopathy (HAM/TSP). Both conserved end residues are part of each CDR3. A D gene is named only where the DNA matches it firmly. Size is stated for part of the rows, as once, few or many counts, or as a class when the clone is expanded.

TRBV24-1,TRBJ2-5,-,-,TGTGCCACCAGTGATCGGAGGGGGAGAACCCAGTACTTC,CATSDRRGRTQYF
TRBV5-1,TRBJ1-4,TRBD1,many,TGCGCCAGCAGCCCCGGGACAGGGAAGGAAAAACTGTTTTTT,CASSPGTGKEKLFF
TRBV15,TRBJ2-3,TRBD2,many,TGTGCCACCAGCAGTCCCTTAGATTCGCGGGGGTACACAGATACGCAGTATTTT,CATSSPLDSRGYTDTQYF
TRBV11-2,TRBJ1-5,TRBD1,many,TGTGCCAGCAGCTTAGATGACAGGGGGTATCCTAATCAGCCCCAGCATTTT,CASSLDDRGYPNQPQHF
TRBV20-1,TRBJ1-3,-,few,TGCAGTGCTGCCATGGGCAGCTCTGGAAACACCATATATTTT,CSAAMGSSGNTIYF
TRBV5-1,TRBJ2-2,TRBD2,many,TGCGCCAGCAGCTCCGTAGTGGGACTAGCCACCGGGGAGCTGTTTTTT,CASSSVVGLATGELFF
TRBV7-7,TRBJ2-3,-,few,TGTGCCAGCAGCTTAGCGCATGAGACGGATACGCAGTATTTT,CASSLAHETDTQYF
TRBV7-3,TRBJ2-1,-,-,TGTGCCAGCAGCTCCGGGGCTTTGAATGAGCAGTTCTTC,CASSSGALNEQFF
TRBV29-1,TRBJ2-3,-,-,TGCAGCGTTGAGGCAGGGGAAACAGATACGCAGTATTTT,CSVEAGETDTQYF
TRBV4-1,TRBJ2-3,-,many,TGCGCCAGCAGCCAAGAAAGAGCAGATACGCAGTATTTT,CASSQERADTQYF
TRBV10-3,TRBJ1-4,TRBD1,many,TGTGCCACCCCTTGGACAGGCCCTAATGAAAAACTGTTTTTT,CATPWTGPNEKLFF
TRBV20-1,TRBJ2-1,-,-,TGCAGTGCTAGCCCGCGGGACAGCTACAATGAGCAGTTCTTC,CSASPRDSYNEQFF
TRBV2,TRBJ1-1,-,many,TGTGCCAGCAGCGTCAGGGGCACTGAAGCTTTCTTT,CASSVRGTEAFF
TRBV20-1,TRBJ2-5,-,many,TGCAGTGCCCTAAAGGGGCTAGTCGGGGAGACCCAGTACTTC,CSALKGLVGETQYF
TRBV12-3/TRBV12-4,TRBJ1-2,-,many,TGTGCCAGCAGTTGGGACAACTATGGCTACACCTTC,CASSWDNYGYTF
TRBV20-1,TRBJ2-2,-,many,TGCAGTGCTCAGGCTGCATTGGCCGCGAACACCGGGGAGCTGTTTTTT,CSAQAALAANTGELFF